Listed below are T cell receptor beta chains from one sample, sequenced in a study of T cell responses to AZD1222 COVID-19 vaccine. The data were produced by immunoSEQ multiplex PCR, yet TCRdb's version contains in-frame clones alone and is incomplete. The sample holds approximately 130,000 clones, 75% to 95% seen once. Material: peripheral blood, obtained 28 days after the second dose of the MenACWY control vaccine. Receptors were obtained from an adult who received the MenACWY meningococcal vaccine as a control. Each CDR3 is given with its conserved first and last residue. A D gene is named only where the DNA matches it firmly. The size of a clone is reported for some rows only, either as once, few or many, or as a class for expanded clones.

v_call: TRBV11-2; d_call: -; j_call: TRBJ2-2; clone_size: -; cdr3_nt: TGTGCCAGCAGGCGCGAGGGGGCGAACACCGGGGAGCTGTTTTTT; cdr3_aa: CASRREGANTGELFF
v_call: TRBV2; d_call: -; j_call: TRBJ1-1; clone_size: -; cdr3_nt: TGTGCCAACCATGGGGTCCCCCCGAACACTGAAGCTTTCTTT; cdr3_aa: CANHGVPPNTEAFF
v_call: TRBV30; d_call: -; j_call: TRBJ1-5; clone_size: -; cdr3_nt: TGTGCCTGGAGTGTAGGGGAGGCAAGAAGGCCCCAGCATTTT; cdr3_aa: CAWSVGEARRPQHF
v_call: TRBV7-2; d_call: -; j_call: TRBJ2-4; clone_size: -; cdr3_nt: TGTGCCAGCAGCTTGAAGGAGACAGCCTCTGTAGCCAAAAACATTCAGTACTTC; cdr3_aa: CASSLKETASVAKNIQYF
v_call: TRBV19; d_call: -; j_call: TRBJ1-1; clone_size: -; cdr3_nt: TGTGCCAGTAGTACGATCTCCGGACCCGGGACTGAAGCTTTCTTT; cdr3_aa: CASSTISGPGTEAFF
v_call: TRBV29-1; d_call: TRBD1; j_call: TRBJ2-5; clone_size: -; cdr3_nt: TGCAGCGTGTCCAACAGGGGATGGGAGACCCAGTACTTC; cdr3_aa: CSVSNRGWETQYF
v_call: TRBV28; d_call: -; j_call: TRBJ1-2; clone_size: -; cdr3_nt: TGTGCCAGCAGTTTGTGGGAGCGGCCCTCTTCGGGCTACACCTTC; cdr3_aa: CASSLWERPSSGYTF
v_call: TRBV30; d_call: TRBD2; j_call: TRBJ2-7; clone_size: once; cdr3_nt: TGTGCCTGGAGTGGCGGGGGAGGTCGGTACGAGCAGTACTTC; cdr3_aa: CAWSGGGGRYEQYF
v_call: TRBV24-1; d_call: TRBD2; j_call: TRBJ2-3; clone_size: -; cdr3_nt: TGTGCCACCACTGGGACTAGTGAGCCAGATACGCAGTATTTT; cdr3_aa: CATTGTSEPDTQYF
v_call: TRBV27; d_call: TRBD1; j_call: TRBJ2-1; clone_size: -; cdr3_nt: TGTGCCAGCAGTTTATCGCCTCCCGGGACAGGCTACAATGAGCAGTTCTTC; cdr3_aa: CASSLSPPGTGYNEQFF
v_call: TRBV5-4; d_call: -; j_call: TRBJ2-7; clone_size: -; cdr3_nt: TGTGCCAGCAGCTTCGACTACTACGAGCAGTACTTC; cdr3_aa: CASSFDYYEQYF
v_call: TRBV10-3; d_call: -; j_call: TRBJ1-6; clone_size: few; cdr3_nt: TGTGCCATCAGTGAGTCGACGGGGGCAGGCTCACCCCTCCACTTT; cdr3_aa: CAISESTGAGSPLHF
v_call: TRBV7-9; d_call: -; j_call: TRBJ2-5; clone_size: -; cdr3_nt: TGTGCCAGCAGCTTAGAGGCGATGGTGTGGGGGGAAGAGACCCAGTACTTC; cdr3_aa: CASSLEAMVWGEETQYF
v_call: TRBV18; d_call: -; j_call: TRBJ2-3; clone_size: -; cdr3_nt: TGTGCCAGCTCACCACCGGGAGGTACGCAGTATTTT; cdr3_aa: CASSPPGGTQYF
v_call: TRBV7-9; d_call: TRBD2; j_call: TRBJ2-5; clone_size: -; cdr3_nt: TGTGCCAGCAGCCCGCTAGCGGGGGCGGTGCGGGAAGAGACCCAGTACTTC; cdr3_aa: CASSPLAGAVREETQYF
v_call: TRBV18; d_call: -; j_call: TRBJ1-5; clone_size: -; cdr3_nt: TGTGCCAGCTCACCCGGACAGCACAATCAGCCCCAGCATTTT; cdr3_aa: CASSPGQHNQPQHF
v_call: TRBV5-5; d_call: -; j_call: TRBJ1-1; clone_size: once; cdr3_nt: TGTGCCAGCAGCTTGGGGCCAGGAGCCAACACTGAAGCTTTCTTT; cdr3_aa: CASSLGPGANTEAFF
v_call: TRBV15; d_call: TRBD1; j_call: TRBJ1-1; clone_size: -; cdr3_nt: TGTGCCACCAGCAGAGGAACAGGGGGTCAAACTGAAGCTTTCTTT; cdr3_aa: CATSRGTGGQTEAFF
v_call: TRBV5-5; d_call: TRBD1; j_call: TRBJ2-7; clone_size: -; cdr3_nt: TGTGCCAGCAGCTTCACGGGACAGGACCCCCGGGGGCAGTACTTC; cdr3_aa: CASSFTGQDPRGQYF
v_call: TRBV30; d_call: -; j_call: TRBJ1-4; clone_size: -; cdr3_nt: TGTGCCTGGAGTGTGGGGGCTGGTGAAAAACTGTTTTTT; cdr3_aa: CAWSVGAGEKLFF
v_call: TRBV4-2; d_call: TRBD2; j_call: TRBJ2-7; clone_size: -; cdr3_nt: TGTGCCAGCAGCCAAGAGAGCCTCCGGACTAGCGGAACTTACGAGCAGTACTTC; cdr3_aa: CASSQESLRTSGTYEQYF
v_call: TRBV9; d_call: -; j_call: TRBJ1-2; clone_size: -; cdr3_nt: TGTGCCAGCAGCGTCGGCAGGGAGGAGGGCTACACCTTC; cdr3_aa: CASSVGREEGYTF
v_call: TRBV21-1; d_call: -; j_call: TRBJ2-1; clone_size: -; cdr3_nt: TGTGCCAGCAGCAGCGCTAGCGGGGGTGTTCTTTCGACTGAGCAGTTCTTC; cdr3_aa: CASSSASGGVLSTEQFF
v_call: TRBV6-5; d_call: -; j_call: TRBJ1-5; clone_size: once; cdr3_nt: TGTGCCAGCAGTTACTCATGGGGGGCAGGTCAGCCCCAGCATTTT; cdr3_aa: CASSYSWGAGQPQHF
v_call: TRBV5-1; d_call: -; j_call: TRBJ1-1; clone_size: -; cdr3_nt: TGCGCCAGCAGCCGGAGGTGGGGGACTGAAGCTTTCTTT; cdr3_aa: CASSRRWGTEAFF
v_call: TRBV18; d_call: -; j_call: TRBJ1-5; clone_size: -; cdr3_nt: TGTGCCAGCTCACGGGGGGGGCAAGTTAACCAGCCCCAGCATTTT; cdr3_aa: CASSRGGQVNQPQHF
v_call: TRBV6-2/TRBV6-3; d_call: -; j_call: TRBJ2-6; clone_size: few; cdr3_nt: TGTGCCAGCAGTCTAACCCTCGGGGCCAACGTCCTGACTTTC; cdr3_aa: CASSLTLGANVLTF
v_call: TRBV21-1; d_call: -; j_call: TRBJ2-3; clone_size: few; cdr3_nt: TGTGCCAGCAGCAAATTCCCGTCTTGGAGCGGGGGGGCAGATACGCAGTATTTT; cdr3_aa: CASSKFPSWSGGADTQYF
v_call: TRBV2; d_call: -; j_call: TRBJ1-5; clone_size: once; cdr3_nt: TGTGCCAGCAGTGATGGGTACAGGGCCAATCAGCCCCAGCATTTT; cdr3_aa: CASSDGYRANQPQHF
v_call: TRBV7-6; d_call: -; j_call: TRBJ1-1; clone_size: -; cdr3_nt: TGTGCCAGCAGCTTAGGGTATAGGGGCACTGAAGCTTTCTTT; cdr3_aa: CASSLGYRGTEAFF
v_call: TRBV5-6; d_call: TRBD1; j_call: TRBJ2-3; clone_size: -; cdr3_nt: TGTGCCAGCAGCCCAAGGACAGGGGGAAACACAGATACGCAGTATTTT; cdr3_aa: CASSPRTGGNTDTQYF
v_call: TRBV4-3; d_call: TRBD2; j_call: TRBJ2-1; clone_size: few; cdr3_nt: TGCGCCAGCAGCCACCTGACTAGCGGGTACAATGAGCAGTTCTTC; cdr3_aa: CASSHLTSGYNEQFF
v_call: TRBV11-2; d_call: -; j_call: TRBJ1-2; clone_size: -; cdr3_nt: TGTGCCAGCAGCTTATCAGGGAACTATGGCTACACCTTC; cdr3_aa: CASSLSGNYGYTF
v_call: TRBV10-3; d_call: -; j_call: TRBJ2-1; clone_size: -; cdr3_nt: TGTGCCATCAGTGAGACCAATGAGCAGTTCTTC; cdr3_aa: CAISETNEQFF
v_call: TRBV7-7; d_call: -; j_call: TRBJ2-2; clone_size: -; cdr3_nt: TGTGCCAGCAGCCATCTTACTAGCAAGCGAAACACCGGGGAGCTGTTTTTT; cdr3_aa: CASSHLTSKRNTGELFF
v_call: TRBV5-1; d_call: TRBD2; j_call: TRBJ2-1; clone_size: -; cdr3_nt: TGCGCCAGCAGCTTGTTAAGTCAGGCGGGAGTTTACAATGAGCAGTTCTTC; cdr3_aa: CASSLLSQAGVYNEQFF
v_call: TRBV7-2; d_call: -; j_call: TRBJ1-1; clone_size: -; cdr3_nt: TGTGCCAGCAGCTTAGGGGGCAGACCGAACACTGAAGCTTTCTTT; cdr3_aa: CASSLGGRPNTEAFF